This T cell receptor beta chain was captured by sequencing in a study of identical twins (dated by TCRdb to between 2015 and 2016). Study-wide context: To test whether fetal clonotypes persist, this study deep-sequenced TCR alpha and beta repertoires from monozygotic twins, from unrelated adults of various ages, and from cord blood. Replicate twin experiments were performed at different times using different library preparation protocols to rule out contamination. The study at large found these results: Fewer insertions were carried by abundant cord blood beta clonotypes, a similar but weaker trend appeared in young adult naive repertoires, and no such trend appeared in memory repertoires. The excess sharing between twins in beta out-of-frame sequences was weaker because fewer shared sequences reduced the signal-to-noise ratio. Because the same donors could not be followed over many years, conclusions were based on cross-sectional statistical analysis. Zero-insertion analyses could be partly confounded by invariant T cells such as MAIT and iNKT, although diverse VJ usage argued against such confounding for most clonotypes. Recombination models systematically underestimated out-of-frame TCR alpha sharing in monozygotic twins but agreed with sharing between unrelated individuals. Out-of-frame TCR alpha sequences shared between twins showed an excess of low generation-probability sequences compared with coincidental sharing between unrelated individuals.

This clonotype was seen a handful of times. The clone's antigen remains unknown. The record has no base qualities; no much larger clone is one base away. Library generation was performed with 5' RACE. TCRdb shows the sequencer as Illumina HiSeq 2000. A universal primer binding site was introduced by template switching, and a unique molecular identifier was present in the final cDNA, enabling accurate counting of TCR cDNA molecules. First-strand cDNA for TCR alpha and beta chains was synthesized from specific primers in the conserved constant-segment region. To control for contamination, every cDNA library was double barcoded, receiving both a SMART-Mk sample barcode and Illumina barcodes. Two successive PCR steps introduced TruSeq adapter sequences along with Illumina sample barcodes. TCR alpha and beta cDNA libraries were sequenced on the Illumina HiSeq platform with custom primers. The source study handled its data this way. Unique molecular identifiers were extracted from raw reads with MiGEC, and CDR3 positions were determined with MiXCR. Recombination models were inferred per individual with the repgenHMM and IGoR tools using an EM algorithm. Shared clonotype analysis was performed with the tcR package in R, normalizing sharing by the product of cloneset sizes. To study raw recombination free of thymic and clonal selection effects, out-of-frame nonproductive sequences were analyzed. TCRdb itself trimmed the public reads at Q25 with fastp, ran MiXCR and retained productive beta chains. Entries are consolidated by CDR3 protein sequence, retaining the most common genes and DNA. The V and J calls were not made by the authors but by TCRdb's processing. The sample table records 450,000 or so distinct CDR3 sequences; around 20% of these occur just once. The ten biggest clones cover approximately 12% of the sample.

A distance of 16 bases separates the germline ends of V and J, which lose 5 bases and 6 bases respectively. Reading from cysteine to phenylalanine, the CDR3 counts 14 amino acids. Solely the CDR3 DNA is kept, with 42 bases framed from the first base. The germline V gene supplies CDR1 MGHRA and CDR2 YSYEKL. Only healthy Caucasian donors were included. The study also sequenced three unrelated non-twin adults: a male aged 18 to 29, a male aged 50 to 59 and a female aged 50 to 59. Miltenyi CD45RO+ enrichment and human naive T-cell isolation kits were used to isolate memory (CD45RO+) and naive T cells from PBMC.

The source of this sequence is a man aged 50 to 59 in good health. The chain is assembled from TRBV4-1 and TRBJ1-1; a tentative D call is TRBD1 (5 bases match). The material sequenced was naive T cells sorted from blood. The meaning of the sample's cell subset or site label: cells isolated with a human naive T-cell isolation kit. The bases are TGCGCCAGCAGCTCCGAGGGGTTAAAGCCTGAAGCTTTCTTT. The encoded protein is CASSSEGLKPEAFF.